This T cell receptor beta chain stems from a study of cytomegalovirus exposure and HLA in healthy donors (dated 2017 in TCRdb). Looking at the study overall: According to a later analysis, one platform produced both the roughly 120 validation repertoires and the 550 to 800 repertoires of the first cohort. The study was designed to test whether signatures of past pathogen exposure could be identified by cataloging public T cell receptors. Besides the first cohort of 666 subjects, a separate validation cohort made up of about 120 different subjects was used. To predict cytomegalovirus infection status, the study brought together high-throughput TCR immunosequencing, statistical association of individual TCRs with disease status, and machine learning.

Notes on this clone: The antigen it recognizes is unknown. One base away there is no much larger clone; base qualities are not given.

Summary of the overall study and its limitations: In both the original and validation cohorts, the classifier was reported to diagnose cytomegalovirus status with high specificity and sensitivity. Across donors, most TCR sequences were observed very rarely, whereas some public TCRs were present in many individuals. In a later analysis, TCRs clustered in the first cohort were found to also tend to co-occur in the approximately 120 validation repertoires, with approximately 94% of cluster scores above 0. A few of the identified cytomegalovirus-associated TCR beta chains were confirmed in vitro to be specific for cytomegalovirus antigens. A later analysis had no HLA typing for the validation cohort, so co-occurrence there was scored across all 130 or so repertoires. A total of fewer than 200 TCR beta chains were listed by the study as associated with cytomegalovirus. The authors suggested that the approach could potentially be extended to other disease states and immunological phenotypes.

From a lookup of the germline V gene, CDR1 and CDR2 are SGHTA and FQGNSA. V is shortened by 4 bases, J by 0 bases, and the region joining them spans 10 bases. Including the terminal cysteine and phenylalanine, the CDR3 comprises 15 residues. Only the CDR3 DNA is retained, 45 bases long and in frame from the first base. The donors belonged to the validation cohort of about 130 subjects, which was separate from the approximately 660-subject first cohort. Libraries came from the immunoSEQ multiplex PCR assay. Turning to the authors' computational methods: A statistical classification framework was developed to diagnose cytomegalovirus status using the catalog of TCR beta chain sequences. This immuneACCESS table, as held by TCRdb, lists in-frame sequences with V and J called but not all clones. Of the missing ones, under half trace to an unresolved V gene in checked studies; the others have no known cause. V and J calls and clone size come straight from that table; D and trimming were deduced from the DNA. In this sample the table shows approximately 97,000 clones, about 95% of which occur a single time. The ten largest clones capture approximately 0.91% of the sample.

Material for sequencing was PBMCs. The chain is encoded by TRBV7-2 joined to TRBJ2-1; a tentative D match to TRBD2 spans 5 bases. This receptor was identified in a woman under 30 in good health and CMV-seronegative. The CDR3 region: CASSWGVFSYNEQFF. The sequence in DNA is TGTGCCAGCAGCTGGGGAGTATTCTCCTACAATGAGCAGTTCTTC.